This T cell receptor (beta chain) was recorded in a study of shared clonotypes between healthy human individuals. The authors distributed each subset's genomic DNA evenly over several immunoSEQ plates. Assay: immunoSEQ multiplex PCR; the TCRdb copy retains only in-frame clones and omits some. The sample has some 2,400,000 clones; more than 90% are singletons. J gave up 0 bases and V 4 bases, and 5 bases lay outside the gene matches. This CDR3 is 16 amino acids long. Per germline, CDR1 SGHAT and CDR2 FQNNGV. The source material was naive CD4+ T cells sorted from blood. The subset was: CD45RA+ positively selected. The source of this sequence is a young man in good health. The chain uses TRBV11-2 and TRBJ1-3, with TRBD1 matching over 8 bases. The CDR3 nucleotides read TGTGCCAGCAGCTCGAACAGGGGGAGCTCTGGAAACACCATATATTTT. This sequence encodes CASSSNRGSSGNTIYF.